This TCR beta chain was identified during a study of graft-versus-host responses after intestinal transplantation. Study-level background: Tacrolimus plus steroids were given to all recipients for two to three years, preceded by anti-thymocyte globulin induction. The study, taken as a whole, reports: There were GvH clones found in recipient marrow, and some of them appeared first in ileum or blood. Peak circulating GvH clone levels were associated with early post-transplant HvG declines. Where graft-donor T cell macrochimerism was present, patients had high graft-versus-host to host-versus-graft clonal ratios in allografts.

A remark on this clone: No antigen is known for it.

Assay used: immunoSEQ multiplex PCR; TCRdb lists only in-frame clones, some missing. The sample has approximately 63,000 clones; around 93% are singletons. Trimming pared 0 bases from V and 1 base from J, leaving 17 bases between. There are 17 residues in the CDR3. CDR1 SGHRS and CDR2 YFSETQ come from the germline V gene. The genes are TRBV5-1 and TRBJ2-7; D might be TRBD1 (5 bases). This receptor was obtained from a human donor who was the organ donor for an intestinal transplant. The sample in question was unstimulated CD4+ T cells sorted from spleen or lymph node cells, obtained before transplant. The CDR3, as DNA: TGCGCCAGCAGCTTGGGGGGAACAGGCCCGGCTTCCTACGAGCAGTACTTC. It codes for CASSLGGTGPASYEQYF.